This T cell receptor beta chain came from a study of CD8+ T cells in alopecia areata. Overall study context: For 6 to 18 months, tofacitinib was taken, and 6 months off drug followed. Scoring treated patients' severity relied on the percentage of scalp area affected.

The table lists this clone with a few counts. Its antigen remains unknown. The treatment here: oral pan-JAK inhibitor, 5-10 mg twice daily. Alopecia areata patients gave lesional scalp punch biopsies and peripheral blood samples. Trimming took 4 bases from V and 8 from J, leaving 8 bases between them. The CDR3 loop spans 11 amino acids. The germline CDR1 and CDR2 sequences are SEHNR and FQNEAQ (reference sequence). Extraction of RNA preceded its reverse transcription into cDNA, which served as the sequencing template. Profiled with immunoSEQ multiplex PCR; TCRdb holds only in-frame clones, not every one. The profile covers 200,000 or so clones, with roughly two fifths appearing a single time and just under 0.5% taken by the ten largest. General study findings and limits: Scalp and blood samples kept many expanded lesional clones throughout tofacitinib.

The sample in question was CD4+ T cells sorted from blood, obtained at approximately week 34, from a patient treated with tofacitinib. The receptor's source is a human donor with alopecia areata. The V gene is TRBV7-9, the J gene TRBJ2-5; D is ambiguous. In DNA, the CDR3 is TGTGCCAGCAGCTGGCCGGCTACCCAGTACTTC. Translation: CASSWPATQYF.